This TCR beta chain originates from a study of blood T cell repertoires in COVID-19. Overall study: COVID-19 samples, acute and convalescent, were from the United States, Italy and Spain.

Between the trimmed V and J ends, which lost 3 bases and 8 bases, there was a span of 14 bases. The CDR3 is 14 residues long. Germline V lookup: CDR1 SGHAT, CDR2 FQNNGV. Sequencing was performed with immunoSEQ multiplex PCR; in TCRdb, only in-frame clones are kept and a portion is missing. The sample includes about 260,000 clones, about 88% of them seen just once. Across fewer than 25 US areas, participants ranged in age from 18 to 89 years. The TCR originated in a young man with acute COVID-19. V and J are TRBV11-2 and TRBJ2-1, with D tentatively TRBD1 (5 bases). The sample was PBMCs or T cells enriched from blood (not recorded which). CDR3 in DNA: TGTGCCAGCAGCTTCGTCTCCAGGGTCCATGAGCAGTTCTTC. Amino acid sequence: CASSFVSRVHEQFF.